One sample yielded the 27 T cell receptor beta chains listed below, sequenced in a study of cytomegalovirus exposure and HLA in healthy donors. It was with 60 Vbeta and 13 Jbeta primers that the PCR ran. Profiling relied on immunoSEQ multiplex PCR, and the TCRdb table lists in-frame clones only, not all of them. Found here are about 170,000 clones, over 70% of them singletons; the top ten hold around 7.3%. The sequenced sample consisted of PBMCs. Source of these receptors: a young man in good health and CMV-seropositive.

The chain has TRBV19 and TRBJ2-7; perhaps TRBD1 as D (6 bases). The CDR3 sequence is 14 residues long. V lost 6 bases and J 5 bases, leaving 17 bases between the germline ends. The germline CDR1 and CDR2 sequences are LNHDA and SQIVND (reference sequence). CDR3 loop: CASSRTSQGNEQYF. The CDR3 DNA sequence: TGTGCCAGTAGCCGAACCTCACAGGGAAACGAGCAGTACTTC.

The V and J genes are TRBV4-1 and TRBJ2-5; D ambiguous. The CDR3 consists of 14 residues. From germline, CDR1 is MGHRA and CDR2 YSYEKL. The V end was cut by 4 bases, the J end by 5 bases, with 14 bases between. The CDR3 bases are TGCGCCAGCAGCCGCGATGGAGCCGAGGAGACCCAGTACTTC. Amino acid sequence: CASSRDGAEETQYF.

V and J are TRBV15 and TRBJ1-5; 8 bases fit TRBD1. CDR3 length: 16 amino acids. The trim removed 0 bases at V and 6 bases at J, leaving 7 bases unmatched. Germline CDR1 reads LNHNV; CDR2 reads YYDKDF (reference sequence). The CDR3 coding sequence is TGTGCCACCAGCAGAGATCTCGGACAGGGAGGTCAGCCCCAGCATTTT. Its protein product is CATSRDLGQGGQPQHF.

This clone is a singleton in its sample. The rearrangement uses TRBV7-9 and TRBJ2-2; TRBD2 matches 7 bases. The CDR3 is 16 residues long. V was clipped by 3 bases and J by 0 bases; unmatched bases: 4. The germline CDR1 and CDR2 sequences are SEHNR and FQNEAQ (reference sequence). The CDR3 nucleotides are TGTGCCAGCAGCTTCTCCAGCGGGACGAACACCGGGGAGCTGTTTTTT. Its protein is CASSFSSGTNTGELFF.

In this sample, this clone turned up once. The rearrangement links TRBV7-9 to TRBJ1-1; perhaps TRBD1 as D (5 bases). The CDR3 has 15 residues. Germline V gene data show CDR1 as SEHNR and CDR2 as FQNEAQ (reference sequence). Deletions cut 0 bases from V and 3 bases from J, with 11 bases between. Written as DNA, the CDR3 is TGTGCCAGCAGCTTAGCGCGGGGCAGGGACACTGAAGCTTTCTTT. Protein product: CASSLARGRDTEAFF. Together with reference TRBV7-9 and TRBJ1-1, the CDR3 gives the full variable domain: DTGVSQNPRHKITKRGQNVTFRCDPISEHNRLYWYRQTLGQGPEFLTYFQNEAQLEKSRLLSDRFSAERPKGSFSTLEIQRTEQGDSAMYLCASSLARGRDTEAFFGQGTRLTVV.

V and J are TRBV7-2 and TRBJ1-5; D might be TRBD1 (6 bases). With 6 bases removed from V and 3 bases from J, the gap between germline ends came to 12 bases. The CDR3 is made up of 14 amino acids. Germline assignment: CDR1 SGHTA and CDR2 FQGNSA. The CDR3 DNA is TGTGCCAGCAGTCGTGACAGGAACAATCAGCCCCAGCATTTT. This gives the protein CASSRDRNNQPQHF.

The J gene is TRBJ1-6, the V gene TRBV7-8; D call uncertain. The ends were cut back, 1 base at V and 5 bases at J, with 3 bases in the middle. CDR3 length: 13 residues. Germline V gene data show CDR1 as SGHVS and CDR2 as FQNEAQ. The CDR3 region is CASSLEHNSPLHF. The CDR3 coding sequence is TGTGCCAGCAGCTTAGAGCATAATTCACCCCTCCACTTT.

The chain combines TRBV5-1 with TRBJ2-1; D perhaps matches TRBD2 (6 bases). The V gene lost 0 bases and the J gene lost 6 bases, with 16 bases spanning the gap. The CDR3 is 16 residues long. Germline loops: CDR1 SGHRS, CDR2 YFSETQ. This chain's CDR3 is CASSLVSPLAANEQFF. The CDR3 DNA follows: TGCGCCAGCAGCTTGGTGTCCCCACTAGCTGCCAATGAGCAGTTCTTC.

This clone showed up just a few times. The CDR3 region is CASSLDPGNTEAFF. The CDR3 nucleotides read TGTGCCAGCAGCTTAGACCCAGGGAACACTGAAGCTTTCTTT. The rearrangement links TRBV7-6 to TRBJ1-1; D uncertain. The V end was cut by 1 base, the J end by 1 base, with 7 bases between. The length of the CDR3 is 14 residues. Per germline, CDR1 SGHVS and CDR2 FNYEAQ.

CDR3 in DNA: TGTGCCAGTAGTGACAGGGGGGCTGGAAACACCATATATTTT. Its translation: CASSDRGAGNTIYF. The chain is built from TRBV6-5 and TRBJ1-3; the match to TRBD1 covers 9 bases. In germline, CDR1 is MNHEY, CDR2 SVGAGI. V was clipped by 9 bases and J by 2 bases; unmatched bases: 5. This CDR3 is 14 amino acids long.

V gene TRBV6-5 combines with J gene TRBJ2-7, with 7 bases aligning to TRBD1. This CDR3 is 14 amino acids long. CDR1 is MNHEY, CDR2 SVGAGI, per germline. V dropped 5 bases and J dropped 3; count of bases not matched to a gene: 7. CDR3 coding DNA: TGTGCCAGCAGTACACAGGGGTTCCGCTACGAGCAGTACTTC. Protein product: CASSTQGFRYEQYF.

The chain recombines TRBV4-2 with TRBJ1-4; TRBD1 aligns across 9 bases. CDR1 and CDR2 from the germline V gene are LGHNA and YNFKEQ. The ends lost 1 base at V and 8 bases at J; junction bases unmatched: 8. The CDR3 spans 16 residues. CDR3 protein: CASSQAAPGQGEKLFF. In DNA form, the CDR3 reads TGTGCCAGCAGCCAAGCGGCTCCGGGACAGGGAGAAAAACTGTTTTTT.

The V and J genes are TRBV9 and TRBJ2-2, with 11 bases lining up with TRBD2. After removal of 0 bases from V and 0 bases from J, the junction contained 4 bases not matched to a gene. Germline V lookup: CDR1 SGDLS, CDR2 YYNGEE. CDR3 length equals 18 residues. The CDR3 here is CASSVASGGFANTGELFF. The CDR3 DNA is TGTGCCAGCAGCGTAGCTAGCGGGGGGTTCGCGAACACCGGGGAGCTGTTTTTT.

The chain uses TRBV27 and TRBJ2-7; D is unresolved. Germline V lookup: CDR1 MNHEY, CDR2 SMNVEV (reference sequence). The ends were cut back, 0 bases at V and 6 bases at J, with 15 bases in the middle. CDR3 size: 15 residues. CDR3 DNA: TGTGCCAGCAGTTTATCAGACGGGTCCTACGCCGAGCAGTACTTC. Translation: CASSLSDGSYAEQYF.

The chain recombines TRBV5-4 with TRBJ1-4; D gene ambiguous. Germline CDR1 and CDR2: SGHNT and YYREEE (reference sequence). V was shortened by 1 base and J by 4 bases, with 8 bases between the two germline ends. The CDR3 is made up of 14 amino acids. The CDR3 loop reads CASSLREGNEKLFF. Written as DNA, the CDR3 is TGTGCCAGCAGCTTGAGGGAGGGTAATGAAAAACTGTTTTTT.

The V gene is TRBV19, the J gene TRBJ2-3; weak D call: TRBD2 (5 bases). Germline values: CDR1 LNHDA, CDR2 SQIVND (reference sequence). The V end was cut by 3 bases, the J end by 2 bases, with 12 bases between. The CDR3 runs to 15 residues. The CDR3 loop reads CASSMRVQSTDTQYF. CDR3 DNA sequence: TGTGCCAGTAGTATGCGGGTGCAATCCACAGATACGCAGTATTTT.

The gene calls are TRBV14 and TRBJ1-6; D is perhaps TRBD1 (5 bases). Deletions cut 6 bases from V and 5 bases from J, with 17 bases between. CDR3 length equals 16 residues. The germline V gene has CDR1 SGHDN and CDR2 FVKESK. The CDR3 DNA reads as TGTGCCAGCAGTCCAGGGCCCCCGGCGCATAATTCACCCCTCCACTTT. Its translation: CASSPGPPAHNSPLHF.

CDR3 residues: CATSGLGTGTYEQYF. The CDR3 nucleotides are TGTGCCACCAGCGGACTCGGGACAGGGACCTACGAGCAGTACTTC. V usage is TRBV15 and J usage is TRBJ2-7; 9 positions agree with TRBD1. Germline CDR1 reads LNHNV; CDR2 reads YYDKDF (reference sequence). This CDR3 comprises 15 residues. The trim removed 5 bases at V and 2 bases at J, leaving 7 bases unmatched.

This chain connects TRBV19 to TRBJ1-2; a possible D gene is TRBD1 (5 bases). Per germline, CDR1 LNHDA and CDR2 SQIVND (reference sequence). This CDR3 region has 14 residues. Trimming took off 6 bases at V and 3 bases at J, with 14 bases between the two ends. The CDR3 spells CASSLGTVDYGYTF. As DNA, the CDR3 is TGTGCCAGTAGCCTTGGGACTGTCGACTATGGCTACACCTTC.

In this sample, this clone turned up once. V is TRBV11-2 and J is TRBJ1-1; D possibly corresponds to TRBD1 (5 bases). CDR1 is SGHAT, CDR2 FQNNGV, per germline. The CDR3 is 14 amino acids. V lost 4 bases and J 4 bases, leaving 13 bases between the germline ends. As DNA, the CDR3 is TGTGCCAGCAGCTCTCAAACAGGTATCACTGAAGCTTTCTTT. Translating gives CASSSQTGITEAFF.

This clone was seen a single time. This chain uses TRBV5-1 with TRBJ2-3, with a weak D call TRBD1 (5 bases). The CDR3 runs 15 residues. Trimming removed 0 bases from V and 4 bases from J, with 12 bases in between. Germline CDR1 reads SGHRS; CDR2 reads YFSETQ. CDR3 sequence (DNA): TGCGCCAGCAGCTTGGTGTCAGGGTCCGCAGATACGCAGTATTTT. Translation: CASSLVSGSADTQYF.

This chain uses TRBV28 with TRBJ2-7; 11 nucleotides agree with TRBD2. The germline CDR1 and CDR2 sequences are MDHEN and SYDVKM. The CDR3 runs 13 residues. V lost 8 bases and J lost 4; bases outside the gene matches: 4. The CDR3 here is CASRTSGSYEQYF. CDR3 nucleotide sequence: TGTGCCAGCCGAACTAGCGGGAGTTACGAGCAGTACTTC. Complete variable domain (other parts from reference TRBV28 and TRBJ2-7): DVKVTQSSRYLVKRTGEKVFLECVQDMDHENMFWYRQDPGLGLRLIYFSYDVKMKEKGDIPEGYSVSREKKERFSLILESASTNQTSMYLCASRTSGSYEQYFGPGTRLTVT.

In its sample, this clone was seen a few times. The CDR3, as DNA: TGCGCCAGCAGCCCAGGGACAGGGAGAAGAGATGGCTACACCTTC. Translated, it gives CASSPGTGRRDGYTF. This chain links TRBV4-1 with TRBJ1-2; 9 bases fit TRBD1. Per germline, CDR1 MGHRA and CDR2 YSYEKL. The CDR3 covers 15 residues. V was pared by 4 bases and J by 6 bases, with 9 bases of the junction left unmatched.

This chain joins TRBV30 and TRBJ1-3; no clear D. Germline CDR1 GTSNPN, CDR2 SVGIG (reference sequence). V was clipped by 3 bases and J by 0 bases, with 6 bases between them. The CDR3 loop spans 13 amino acids. The CDR3 nucleotides are TGTGCCTGGAGAATCGGCTCTGGAAACACCATATATTTT. Translated, it gives CAWRIGSGNTIYF.

This sequence joins TRBV7-2 and TRBJ2-1; perhaps TRBD2 as D (6 bases). The CDR3 is 14 amino acids. The ends were cut back, 5 bases at V and 7 bases at J, with 15 bases in the middle. Germline V gives CDR1 SGHTA, CDR2 FQGNSA. CDR3 DNA: TGTGCCAGCAGCAAGGGACTGTTGAGGAATGAGCAGTTCTTC. Translation: CASSKGLLRNEQFF.

This clone was counted between two and nine times. This sequence joins TRBV29-1 and TRBJ2-1; 8 positions match TRBD2. In germline, CDR1 is SQVTM, CDR2 ANQGSEA. The CDR3 spans 15 residues. The V gene end was trimmed by 7 bases and the J gene end by 4 bases; junction bases not matched to a gene: 12. The CDR3 is CSDVGASGRYNEQFF. CDR3 nucleotide sequence: TGCAGCGATGTGGGTGCTAGCGGGCGATACAATGAGCAGTTCTTC.

The chain links TRBV18 to TRBJ1-1; D is possibly TRBD1 (6 bases). Deletions cut 2 bases from V and 1 base from J, with 14 bases between. Germline V gene lookup returns CDR1 KGHSH and CDR2 LQKENI. This CDR3 contains 16 residues. CDR3 in amino acids: CASSPYWDKANTEAFF. As DNA, the CDR3 is TGTGCCAGCTCACCATATTGGGACAAAGCGAACACTGAAGCTTTCTTT.